One sample yielded the 31 T cell receptor beta chains listed below, sequenced in a study of blood T cell repertoires in COVID-19. This table comes from immunoSEQ multiplex PCR, and its TCRdb copy is limited to in-frame clones, with some not included. The sample contains 110,000 or so clones, roughly 84% of which appear only once. Input material: peripheral blood. These receptors all stem from an older woman who had recovered from COVID-19.

The V call is TRBV6-2 or TRBV6-3, the J call TRBJ2-7; 10 bases are a match to TRBD1. With 5 bases clipped from V and 2 bases from J, the junction kept 6 bases outside the gene matches. Germline CDR1 MNHEY, CDR2 SVGEGT. The CDR3 spans 15 residues. The CDR3 bases are TGTGCCAGCAGTCGACCGGGACAGGGGACCTACGAGCAGTACTTC. It encodes CASSRPGQGTYEQYF.

V and J are TRBV5-1 and TRBJ1-1; no definite D call. From germline, CDR1 is SGHRS and CDR2 YFSETQ. This CDR3 is built from 14 residues. V was clipped by 1 base and J by 1 base, with 8 bases between them. The CDR3 region has the DNA TGCGCCAGCAGCTTGTCAGTTCAGAACACTGAAGCTTTCTTT. This encodes CASSLSVQNTEAFF.

The chain recombines TRBV27 with TRBJ1-2, with no clear D. Germline CDR1 is MNHEY and CDR2 is SMNVEV (reference sequence). Trimming shortened V by 3 bases and J by 4 bases, and 9 bases separated the two germline ends. This CDR3 contains 13 residues. DNA for the CDR3: TGTGCCAGCAGTTTTGGGCAGCTCTATGGCTACACCTTC. It yields the protein CASSFGQLYGYTF.

This chain joins TRBV27 and TRBJ1-4; D remains ambiguous. Germline CDR1 is MNHEY and CDR2 is SMNVEV (reference sequence). With 9 bases removed from V and 1 base from J, the gap between germline ends came to 9 bases. CDR3 length equals 13 residues. CDR3: CASRSLTNEKLFF. DNA for the CDR3: TGTGCCAGTCGTTCTCTAACTAATGAAAAACTGTTTTTT.

This rearrangement joins TRBV4-1 to TRBJ2-5, with 7 bases lining up with TRBD2. Looked up from germline, CDR1 is MGHRA and CDR2 is YSYEKL. With V trimmed by 5 bases and J by 5 bases, 5 bases remained unmatched. The CDR3 length is 13 residues. As DNA, the CDR3 is TGCGCCAGCAGCAGAAGGCGGGGGGAGACCCAGTACTTC. It yields the protein CASSRRRGETQYF.

This clone has just one count. This chain connects TRBV4-3 to TRBJ1-2; TRBD1 matches at 9 bases. With 7 bases clipped from V and 7 bases from J, the junction kept 4 bases outside the gene matches. Germline values: CDR1 LGHNA, CDR2 YSLEER. There are 12 residues in the CDR3. The CDR3 region is CASTRDRVGYTF. The CDR3 bases are TGCGCCAGCACTCGGGACAGGGTTGGCTACACCTTC.

This CDR3 reads CSVAGLGSPHSATEQFF. For the CDR3, the DNA is TGCAGCGTTGCAGGACTAGGCTCTCCCCATTCGGCCACTGAGCAGTTCTTC. V and J are TRBV29-1 and TRBJ2-1, with TRBD2 identical over 7 bases. The CDR3 spans 17 residues. The J segment lost 9 bases and the V segment lost 4 bases, leaving 21 bases of the junction unmatched. Germline V gene lookup returns CDR1 SQVTM and CDR2 ANQGSEA.

This sequence joins TRBV15 and TRBJ2-1; 8 bases agree with TRBD2. CDR1 is LNHNV, CDR2 YYDKDF, per germline (reference sequence). J was trimmed by 15 bases and V by 1 base; bases with no gene match: 11. This CDR3 is 14 amino acids long. CDR3 in amino acids: CATSRAGRGGERFF. The CDR3 bases are TGTGCCACCAGCAGAGCAGGACGGGGGGGTGAGAGGTTCTTC.

The CDR3 sequence is CASSPTGSGNTIYF. CDR3 bases: TGCGCCAGCAGCCCGACAGGGTCTGGAAACACCATATATTTT. The chain combines TRBV4-1 with TRBJ1-3, with TRBD1 matching over 7 bases. This CDR3 region has 14 residues. V lost 4 bases to trimming and J lost 1 base; unmatched junction nucleotides: 1. Per germline, CDR1 MGHRA and CDR2 YSYEKL.

This chain connects TRBV5-1 to TRBJ1-2, with a possible D match to TRBD1 (6 bases). The ends were cut back, 0 bases at V and 4 bases at J, with 10 bases in the middle. CDR1 is SGHRS and CDR2 is YFSETQ in the germline V gene. The CDR3 runs to 14 residues. The CDR3 is CASSLGGGGYGYTF. The CDR3 coding sequence is TGCGCCAGCAGCTTGGGTGGGGGCGGCTATGGCTACACCTTC.

The chain links TRBV11-2 to TRBJ1-1; D is ambiguous. Trimming took 5 bases from V and 8 from J, leaving 15 bases between them. The germline gives CDR1 SGHAT, CDR2 FQNNGV. The CDR3 loop spans 13 amino acids. CDR3 region: CASSPRGAGEAFF. The CDR3 DNA follows: TGTGCCAGCAGCCCGAGAGGAGCGGGGGAAGCTTTCTTT.

The chain has TRBV7-8 and TRBJ2-1; TRBD2 matches at 7 bases. Per the germline V gene, CDR1 is SGHVS and CDR2 is FQNEAQ. Unmatched junction bases numbered 8, after V lost 5 bases and J lost 4 bases. The CDR3 has 15 residues. The CDR3 DNA sequence: TGTGCCAGCAGCCCCTCAGCGGGATATTACAATGAGCAGTTCTTC. It yields the protein CASSPSAGYYNEQFF. Full variable domain (outside the CDR3, taken from reference TRBV7-8 and TRBJ2-1): GAGVSQSPRYKVAKRGQDVALRCDPISGHVSLFWYQQALGQGPEFLTYFQNEAQLDKSGLPSDRFFAERPEGSVSTLKIQRTQQEDSAVYLCASSPSAGYYNEQFFGPGTRLTVL.

CDR3 DNA: TGTGCCAGCCGACAGGGGAGTGCAGATACGCAGTATTTT. It yields the protein CASRQGSADTQYF. The chain recombines TRBV6-5 with TRBJ2-3, with 8 positions matching TRBD1. The CDR3 is 13 residues long. Germline-derived CDR1 and CDR2 are MNHEY and SVGAGI. V was pared by 8 bases and J by 4 bases, with 5 bases of the junction left unmatched.

This chain joins TRBV7-2 and TRBJ2-5, with TRBD2 identical over 10 bases. V shed 1 base and J 4 bases; nucleotides not matched to a gene: 6. This CDR3 spans 16 amino acids. Germline lookup yields CDR1 SGHTA and CDR2 FQGNSA. CDR3 bases: TGTGCCAGCAGCTTAGGGGGGACTAGCGAGGGAGAGACCCAGTACTTC. Its protein is CASSLGGTSEGETQYF.

This clone was detected once. This chain connects TRBV11-2 to TRBJ2-7; weak D call: TRBD1 (7 bases). V was shortened by 5 bases and J by 6 bases, with 17 bases between the two germline ends. The CDR3 runs to 14 residues. Germline CDR1 is SGHAT and CDR2 is FQNNGV. DNA of the CDR3: TGTGCCAGCAGCATTGGGACTCCAGGGGGCGAGCAGTACTTC. Translated: CASSIGTPGGEQYF.

The chain employs TRBV19 and TRBJ2-3; tentative D call: TRBD2 (6 bases). From germline, CDR1 is LNHDA and CDR2 SQIVND (reference sequence). Trimming removed 5 bases at V and 0 bases at J, with 12 bases between. The length of the CDR3 is 15 residues. For the CDR3, the DNA is TGTGCCAGTAGTCCAGGGACTGTCAGCACAGATACGCAGTATTTT. Its translation: CASSPGTVSTDTQYF.

J is TRBJ2-7 and V is TRBV28; 14 bases map to TRBD2. Germline V gene sequence: CDR1 MDHEN, CDR2 SYDVKM. This CDR3 comprises 15 residues. The J segment lost 6 bases and the V segment lost 6 bases, leaving 7 bases of the junction unmatched. This CDR3 is CASSWGLAGAGEQYF. The CDR3 coding sequence is TGTGCCAGCAGCTGGGGACTAGCGGGAGCAGGCGAGCAGTACTTC.

The chain joins TRBV27 to TRBJ2-5; maybe TRBD2 (6 bases). The CDR3 length is 12 residues. CDR1 is MNHEY, CDR2 SMNVEV, per germline (reference sequence). Deletions cut 6 bases from V and 5 bases from J, with 10 bases between. CDR3 loop: CASSRSGETQYF. The CDR3, as DNA: TGTGCCAGCAGCAGAAGCGGGGAGACCCAGTACTTC.

The CDR3 DNA reads as TGTGCCAGCAGCGCGGCCGACAGGGGCCGGGGAGATACGCAGTATTTT. Its translation is CASSAADRGRGDTQYF. The J gene is TRBJ2-3, the V gene TRBV9; 8 bases are a match to TRBD1. Germline V lookup: CDR1 SGDLS, CDR2 YYNGEE. This CDR3 contains 16 residues. Germline trimming cut 3 bases from V and 5 bases from J; bases unmatched to any gene: 11. The whole variable domain, remainder taken from reference TRBV9 and TRBJ2-3, is DSGVTQTPKHLITATGQRVTLRCSPRSGDLSVYWYQQSLDQGLQFLIQYYNGEERAKGNILERFSAQQFPDLHSELNLSSLELGDSALYFCASSAADRGRGDTQYFGPGTRLTVL.

The chain combines TRBV12-3 or TRBV12-4 with TRBJ1-3; D is ambiguous. The CDR3 is 12 residues long. The V and J ends lost 6 bases and 0 bases respectively, with 3 bases between them. The chain's CDR3 is CASRYSGNTIYF. DNA for the CDR3: TGTGCCAGCAGATACTCTGGAAACACCATATATTTT.

The chain employs TRBV7-2 and TRBJ1-2; D unclear. Trimming took 0 bases from V and 4 from J, leaving 3 bases between them. Germline loops: CDR1 SGHTA, CDR2 FQGNSA. There are 12 residues in the CDR3. This chain's CDR3 is CASSLAGYGYTF. The CDR3 DNA reads TGTGCCAGCAGCTTAGCCGGCTATGGCTACACCTTC.

The chain joins TRBV19 to TRBJ2-7; 10 bases match TRBD1. The CDR3 runs 16 residues. Looked up from germline, CDR1 is LNHDA and CDR2 is SQIVND (reference sequence). Trimming removed 3 bases from V and 4 bases from J; junction bases left unmatched: 9. The CDR3 bases are TGTGCCAGTAGTATCGGGGGGACAGGGGCCGGATACGAGCAGTACTTC. Its protein product is CASSIGGTGAGYEQYF. The full variable domain, its missing parts supplied by reference TRBV19 and TRBJ2-7, is DGGITQSPKYLFRKEGQNVTLSCEQNLNHDAMYWYRQDPGQGLRLIYYSQIVNDFQKGDIAEGYSVSREKKESFPLTVTSAQKNPTAFYLCASSIGGTGAGYEQYFGPGTRLTVT.

This chain connects TRBV5-6 to TRBJ2-1, with a tentative D call TRBD1 (6 bases). The CDR3 sequence is 15 residues long. Germline-derived CDR1 and CDR2 are SGHDT and YYEEEE. With 0 bases removed from V and 10 bases from J, the gap between germline ends came to 17 bases. In nucleotides, the CDR3 is TGTGCCAGCAGCTTGGGGGGGCGCGGCGGTAGGGAGCAGTTCTTC. Residues: CASSLGGRGGREQFF.

The V and J genes are TRBV30 and TRBJ2-5, with 7 bases that match TRBD1. The CDR3 covers 13 residues. V lost 0 bases to trimming and J lost 5 bases; unmatched junction nucleotides: 3. Germline-derived CDR1 and CDR2 are GTSNPN and SVGIG (reference sequence). CDR3 amino acids: CAWSVKGAETQYF. The CDR3 DNA is TGTGCCTGGAGTGTAAAGGGGGCCGAGACCCAGTACTTC. The full variable domain, in which reference TRBV30 and TRBJ2-5 provide the parts outside the CDR3, is SQTIHQWPATLVQPVGSPLSLECTVEGTSNPNLYWYRQAAGRGLQLLFYSVGIGQISSEVPQNLSASRPQDRQFILSSKKLLLSDSGFYLCAWSVKGAETQYFGPGTRLLVL.

The genes are TRBV30 and TRBJ1-5; D is unclear. Germline assignment: CDR1 GTSNPN and CDR2 SVGIG (reference sequence). CDR3 length equals 14 residues. With 0 bases removed from V and 0 bases from J, the gap between germline ends came to 6 bases. CDR3 in DNA: TGTGCCTGGAGTGTCAGTCATAGCAATCAGCCCCAGCATTTT. Translation gives CAWSVSHSNQPQHF.

This chain links TRBV28 with TRBJ2-7; 8 bases map to TRBD1. CDR3 size: 19 residues. V was clipped by 0 bases and J by 3 bases; unmatched bases: 16. Germline-derived CDR1 and CDR2 are MDHEN and SYDVKM. CDR3 residues: CASSLWGETGTGSLYEQYF. The CDR3 DNA sequence: TGTGCCAGCAGTTTATGGGGAGAGACCGGGACAGGTTCTCTCTACGAGCAGTACTTC.

V gene TRBV28 combines with J gene TRBJ1-1; no clear D. The CDR3 length is 14 residues. Trimming cost V 6 bases and J 7 bases, with 18 bases left between them. Germline CDR1 is MDHEN and CDR2 is SYDVKM. CDR3 DNA sequence: TGTGCCAGCAGCCTGGTGGCCCTCTCCCATGAAGCTTTCTTT. It codes for CASSLVALSHEAFF.

The chain couples TRBV6-6 to TRBJ1-1, with D hard to call. Trimming removed 5 bases at V and 11 bases at J, with 15 bases between. Germline V lookup: CDR1 MNHNY, CDR2 SVGAGI (reference sequence). This CDR3 has 12 amino acids. CDR3 protein: CASSDAVQKAFF. The CDR3 bases are TGTGCCAGCAGTGACGCCGTACAGAAGGCTTTCTTT.

The chain employs TRBV2 and TRBJ1-5; 7 bases line up with TRBD1. Trimming removed 4 bases from V and 4 bases from J; junction bases left unmatched: 4. CDR3 length: 14 amino acids. Germline-derived CDR1 and CDR2 are SNHLY and FYNNEI. CDR3 region: CASSGAGGNQPQHF. The CDR3 DNA sequence: TGTGCCAGCAGTGGCGCAGGGGGTAATCAGCCCCAGCATTTT. Full variable domain (rest looked up from reference TRBV2 and TRBJ1-5): EPEVTQTPSHQVTQMGQEVILRCVPISNHLYFYWYRQILGQKVEFLVSFYNNEISEKSEIFDDQFSVERPDGSNFTLKIRSTKLEDSAMYFCASSGAGGNQPQHFGDGTRLSIL.

The chain links TRBV5-1 to TRBJ1-2; no firm D call. Germline CDR1 is SGHRS and CDR2 is YFSETQ. The CDR3 has 11 amino acids. Deletions cut 3 bases from V and 3 bases from J, with 3 bases between. The CDR3 coding sequence is TGCGCCAGCAGCTCTCACTATGGCTACACCTTC. It yields the protein CASSSHYGYTF.

V and J are TRBV7-2 and TRBJ1-1; D is possibly TRBD1 (6 bases). Trimming removed 5 bases at V and 3 bases at J, with 13 bases between. Germline assignment: CDR1 SGHTA and CDR2 FQGNSA. The CDR3 totals 14 residues. DNA for the CDR3: TGTGCCAGCAGCGCCCTCAGGGGCGACACTGAAGCTTTCTTT. Translation: CASSALRGDTEAFF.